Below, 11 T cell receptor beta chains from the same sample are listed, as sequenced in a study of blood T cell repertoires in COVID-19. Repertoires were generated with immunoSEQ multiplex PCR, while TCRdb's copy carries only in-frame clones and drops some. The data contain about 150,000 clones, approximately 90% of them singletons. Sequenced sample: peripheral blood. Source of these receptors: a human donor in a cohort sampled during active COVID-19.

This chain links TRBV6-6 with TRBJ1-2; unclear D gene. This CDR3 region has 15 residues. Trimming shortened V by 0 bases and J by 4 bases, and 12 bases separated the two germline ends. Germline lookup yields CDR1 MNHNY and CDR2 SVGAGI (reference sequence). The CDR3 sequence is CASSYSIGVGYGYTF. CDR3 nucleotide sequence: TGTGCCAGCAGTTACTCGATCGGGGTGGGCTATGGCTACACCTTC.

The V gene is TRBV6-5, the J gene TRBJ1-1; TRBD1 is a possible D gene (5 bases). V shed 5 bases and J shed 1 base, with 8 bases lying between them. The germline gives CDR1 MNHEY, CDR2 SVGAGI. The CDR3 loop spans 13 amino acids. The CDR3 loop is CASSMTENTEAFF. CDR3 nucleotide sequence: TGTGCCAGCAGTATGACAGAGAACACTGAAGCTTTCTTT.

This chain links TRBV19 with TRBJ1-6; 9 bases fit TRBD1. The CDR3 is 15 residues long. V was clipped by 6 bases and J by 7 bases; unmatched bases: 7. The germline V gene encodes CDR1 LNHDA and CDR2 SQIVND (reference sequence). CDR3: CASRTGTGLNSPLHF. The CDR3 region has the DNA TGTGCCAGTAGGACCGGGACAGGGCTGAATTCACCCCTCCACTTT.

This clone was seen a few times. The chain is built from TRBV9 and TRBJ1-1; 7 bases map to TRBD1. The CDR3 has 13 residues. The germline CDR1 and CDR2 sequences are SGDLS and YYNGEE. Trimming took 4 bases from V and 7 from J; bases not matched to a gene: 7. CDR3 region: CASSPPQGHEAFF. For the CDR3, the DNA is TGTGCCAGCAGCCCCCCACAGGGGCATGAAGCTTTCTTT.

The rearrangement links TRBV28 to TRBJ2-7; weak D call: TRBD1 (6 bases). The CDR3 has 13 amino acids. Deletions cut 7 bases from V and 0 bases from J, with 10 bases between. Germline V gene data show CDR1 as MDHEN and CDR2 as SYDVKM. The CDR3 spells CASTVDSSYEQYF. The CDR3 bases are TGTGCCAGCACCGTGGACAGCTCCTACGAGCAGTACTTC.

This clone has just a few counts. The chain couples TRBV7-8 to TRBJ1-2, with 9 positions matching TRBD1. V lost 1 base and J lost 7; bases outside the gene matches: 7. This CDR3 region has 15 residues. CDR1 and CDR2 (germline): SGHVS, FQNEAQ. The CDR3 DNA follows: TGTGCCAGCAGCTTAGATAGGGGACAGGGAAGTGGCTACACCTTC. Translation gives CASSLDRGQGSGYTF.

The DNA of the CDR3 is TGTGCCAGCAGCTTACGGGTTAGCGGGGGAGATACGCAGTATTTT. Protein product: CASSLRVSGGDTQYF. V gene TRBV7-2 combines with J gene TRBJ2-3, with 9 positions matching TRBD2. The CDR3 is 15 residues long. The J segment lost 5 bases and the V segment lost 2 bases, leaving 5 bases of the junction unmatched. Per germline, CDR1 SGHTA and CDR2 FQGNSA.

The gene calls are TRBV28 and TRBJ1-2, with a weak D call TRBD1 (6 bases). The V and J ends lost 4 bases and 6 bases respectively, with 9 bases between them. Per germline, CDR1 MDHEN and CDR2 SYDVKM. The length of the CDR3 is 12 residues. The CDR3 DNA sequence: TGTGCCAGCAGTTCAGCAGGGGATGGCTACACCTTC. Protein: CASSSAGDGYTF.

Here the CDR3 DNA reads TGTGCCAGCAGTGCCGGGACAGGGGCCACAGATACGCAGTATTTT. This codes for CASSAGTGATDTQYF. J is TRBJ2-3 and V is TRBV28, with 10 bases identical to TRBD1. The CDR3 has 15 amino acids. J was trimmed by 2 bases and V by 5 bases; bases with no gene match: 4. The V gene's germline CDR1 is MDHEN and CDR2 SYDVKM.

This clone appeared once. J is TRBJ2-3 and V is TRBV3-1 (or the pseudogene TRBV3-2), with 9 bases identical to TRBD2. The ends lost 4 bases at V and 1 base at J; junction bases unmatched: 6. Germline-derived CDR1 and CDR2 are LGHDT and YNNKEL (reference sequence). The CDR3 is made up of 16 amino acids. In DNA, the CDR3 is TGTGCCAGCAGCCGCTCAGGCGGGGGGGGCACAGATACGCAGTATTTT. Amino acid sequence: CASSRSGGGGTDTQYF.

The genes are TRBV27 and TRBJ1-1, with D unclear. The CDR3 runs to 15 residues. The germline gives CDR1 MNHEY, CDR2 SMNVEV (reference sequence). Trimming pared 4 bases from V and 2 bases from J, leaving 14 bases between. This chain's CDR3 is CASSYRGLVNTEAFF. The CDR3 nucleotides are TGTGCCAGCAGTTACCGGGGATTAGTTAACACTGAAGCTTTCTTT.